Shown below are 11 T cell receptor beta chains from a single sample sequenced in a study of OX40 agonist ivuxolimab in advanced cancers. Profiled with immunoSEQ multiplex PCR; TCRdb holds only in-frame clones, not every one. The table records under 80,000 clones, 88% of them present only once. The specimen comprised CD4+ or CD8+ T cells sorted from blood, sampled in a trial of the OX40 agonist ivuxolimab. Source of these receptors: an adult with an advanced solid tumor such as melanoma, head and neck, liver or kidney cancer.

The chain is built from TRBV10-3 and TRBJ1-3, with unresolved D. Germline CDR1 reads ENHRY; CDR2 reads SYGVKD. The CDR3 sequence is 13 residues long. V lost 7 bases and J lost 0, with 7 bases in between. CDR3 bases: TGTGCCATCAACTCGGACTCTGGAAACACCATATATTTT. As protein: CAINSDSGNTIYF.

The gene calls are TRBV19 and TRBJ1-1; 8 nucleotides agree with TRBD1. This CDR3 region has 21 residues. CDR1 is LNHDA, CDR2 SQIVND, per germline (reference sequence). Trimming removed 0 bases from V and 4 bases from J; junction bases left unmatched: 22. The chain's CDR3 is CASSIEEDRARTGIMSTEAFF. The CDR3 bases are TGTGCCAGTAGTATAGAGGAGGACAGGGCGCGGACGGGTATTATGAGCACTGAAGCTTTCTTT.

The chain carries TRBV5-6 and TRBJ1-5, with a tentative D call TRBD1 (6 bases). V was shortened by 2 bases and J by 3 bases, with 15 bases between the two germline ends. Germline V lookup: CDR1 SGHDT, CDR2 YYEEEE. The CDR3 contains 16 residues. This CDR3 reads CASSFRPGQINQPQHF. CDR3 nucleotides: TGTGCCAGCAGCTTCCGCCCGGGACAAATCAATCAGCCCCAGCATTTT.

The chain employs TRBV5-1 and TRBJ1-1; possibly TRBD1 for D (6 bases). CDR1 and CDR2 from the germline V gene are SGHRS and YFSETQ. This CDR3 has 14 amino acids. The V gene lost 4 bases and the J gene lost 2 bases, with 12 bases spanning the gap. CDR3 sequence (DNA): TGCGCCAGCAGCCCGACAGGAGAAAACACTGAAGCTTTCTTT. Its protein is CASSPTGENTEAFF.

The J gene is TRBJ1-2, the V gene TRBV5-4; D is uncertain. This CDR3 is built from 13 residues. V was trimmed by 3 bases and J by 1 base, leaving 7 bases between them. The germline V gene encodes CDR1 SGHNT and CDR2 YYREEE (reference sequence). The CDR3, as DNA: TGTGCCAGCAGCTCGACGGGTAACTATGGCTACACCTTC. Its protein is CASSSTGNYGYTF. Full variable domain (missing parts from reference TRBV5-4 and TRBJ1-2): ETGVTQSPTHLIKTRGQQVTLRCSSQSGHNTVSWYQQALGQGPQFIFQYYREEENGRGNFPPRFSGLQFPNYSSELNVNALELDDSALYLCASSSTGNYGYTFGSGTRLTVV.

This clone was recorded once. J is TRBJ2-2 and V is TRBV19; unclear D gene. The CDR3 contains 14 residues. Trimming took 3 bases from V and 3 from J, leaving 8 bases between them. Germline CDR1 LNHDA, CDR2 SQIVND (reference sequence). The CDR3 protein is CASSIHFDTGELFF. In DNA, the CDR3 is TGTGCCAGTAGTATCCACTTTGACACCGGGGAGCTGTTTTTT. The variable domain in full, completed from reference TRBV19 and TRBJ2-2, reads DGGITQSPKYLFRKEGQNVTLSCEQNLNHDAMYWYRQDPGQGLRLIYYSQIVNDFQKGDIAEGYSVSREKKESFPLTVTSAQKNPTAFYLCASSIHFDTGELFFGEGSRLTVL.

On this clone itself: The junction does not match germline at one end; this may be a read error. This chain joins TRBV27 and TRBJ2-7; possible D gene TRBD2, 5 bases. Germline V gives CDR1 MNHEY, CDR2 SMNVEV (reference sequence). CDR3 length equals 10 residues. CDR3 protein: CASPSHGRDF. The CDR3 coding sequence is TGTGCCAGCCCTTCCCACGGGCGGGACTTC.

This clone was detected only once. V is TRBV7-9 and J is TRBJ1-2, with unresolved D. V shed 4 bases and J shed 4 bases, with 22 bases lying between them. The CDR3 covers 17 residues. Looked up from germline, CDR1 is SEHNR and CDR2 is FQNEAQ (reference sequence). The CDR3 reads CASSSSQQSVTGYGYTF. The CDR3, as DNA: TGTGCCAGCAGCTCGTCGCAACAGTCGGTGACCGGCTATGGCTACACCTTC.

The rearrangement joins TRBV4-2 to TRBJ2-7; the D gene is possibly TRBD2 (6 bases). Trimming pared 1 base from V and 7 bases from J, leaving 20 bases between. The germline gives CDR1 LGHNA, CDR2 YNFKEQ. This CDR3 comprises 16 residues. The CDR3 DNA reads TGTGCCAGCAGCCAAGGACTCGGAGGCGGGACGAAAGAGCAGTACTTC. Amino acid sequence: CASSQGLGGGTKEQYF.

Regarding this clone: Other DNA sequences in this sample translate to the same CDR3. The genes are TRBV5-1 and TRBJ2-6, with 7 bases aligning to TRBD1. CDR1 is SGHRS, CDR2 YFSETQ, per germline. The CDR3 is 18 residues long. V dropped 2 bases and J dropped 4; count of bases not matched to a gene: 12. This CDR3 reads CASSLGTDDSRGANVLTF. In DNA, the CDR3 is TGCGCCAGCAGCTTAGGGACAGACGACTCTAGGGGGGCCAACGTCCTGACTTTC.

The V and J genes are TRBV10-3 and TRBJ2-2, with TRBD1 identical over 9 bases. CDR3 length: 15 amino acids. In germline, CDR1 is ENHRY, CDR2 SYGVKD. Trimming took 3 bases from V and 3 from J; bases not matched to a gene: 2. CDR3 bases: TGTGCCATCAGTGAACAGGGGGCTGACACCGGGGAGCTGTTTTTT. Its translation is CAISEQGADTGELFF.